The 22 T cell receptor beta chains in this list originate from one sample, sequenced in a study of regulatory T cells in long-lasting Graves disease. Building of the TCR beta libraries involved iRepertoire HTBI primers and Arm-PCR of CDR3 regions. TCRdb re-derived calls from the multiplex PCR reads in MiXCR, one entry per CDR3 protein. The sample records 400,000 to 500,000 distinct CDR3 sequences, approximately 22% being singletons. Regarding time point: persistent/refractory GD, antithyroid drugs over 5 years with positive TRAb. PBMC-extracted RNA yielded the TCR library. Sequencing used peripheral blood mononuclear cells (PBMCs), obtained when the disease was refractory, from a patient treated with antithyroid drugs. The receptor source for this set is a female donor with Graves disease.

The V call is TRBV7-2, the J call TRBJ1-3; D is unresolved. V was pared by 6 bases and J by 11 bases, with 14 bases between. Per the germline V gene, CDR1 is SGHTA and CDR2 is FQGNSA. This CDR3 has 12 residues. DNA of the CDR3: TGTGCCAGCAGGCTCCGCGGACCCTCCATATATTTT. Its protein is CASRLRGPSIYF.

This clonotype was picked up many times. Written as DNA, the CDR3 is TGTGCCAGCAGCCCTCGTCTGGGGACCCATGGCTACACCTTC. This sequence encodes CASSPRLGTHGYTF. The genes are TRBV3-1 and TRBJ1-2; the D gene is possibly TRBD1 (5 bases). This CDR3 contains 14 residues. Trimming took off 4 bases at V and 6 bases at J, with 15 bases between the two ends. CDR1 is LGHDT and CDR2 is YNNKEL in the germline V gene (reference sequence).

Concerning this clonotype: One end of the junction is discordant with germline, which a read error may explain. The chain employs TRBV5-5 and TRBJ2-3; D might be TRBD1 (6 bases). The CDR3 is made up of 15 amino acids. Germline lookup yields CDR1 SGHKS and CDR2 YYEKEE (reference sequence). Written as DNA, the CDR3 is TGCGCCAGCAGCTTGGACCAGGGGAACACAGATACGCAGTATTTT. Its protein is CASSLDQGNTDTQYF.

This clonotype appeared a few times. V gene TRBV7-2 combines with J gene TRBJ2-4; 10 bases fit TRBD1. Germline CDR1 and CDR2: SGHTA and FQGNSA. There are 15 residues in the CDR3. V trimming: 1 base; J trimming: 9 bases; junction bases outside the gene matches: 6. The CDR3 DNA follows: TGTGCCAGCAGCTTAGGACAGGGGGCAGAGAGCATTCAGTACTTC. It codes for CASSLGQGAESIQYF.

V gene TRBV27 combines with J gene TRBJ2-3, with D perhaps matching TRBD1 or TRBD2 (6 bases each). Trimming removed 5 bases from V and 0 bases from J, with 18 bases in between. The V gene's germline CDR1 is MNHEY and CDR2 SMNVEV (reference sequence). The CDR3 is made up of 17 amino acids. The CDR3 DNA sequence: TGTGCCAGCAGTAGAGAACCACGGGGGCCTAGCACAGATACGCAGTATTTT. This translates into CASSREPRGPSTDTQYF.

The V gene is TRBV28, the J gene TRBJ2-7; possible D gene TRBD1, 6 bases. The V end was cut by 3 bases, the J end by 7 bases, with 25 bases between. The CDR3 runs 17 residues. Germline assignment: CDR1 MDHEN and CDR2 SYDVKM. CDR3 region: CASSFQTRDTRYWEQYF. CDR3 in DNA: TGTGCCAGCAGTTTCCAAACCCGGGACACCCGGTATTGGGAGCAGTACTTC.

This clonotype was picked up a small number of times. The genes are TRBV7-8 and TRBJ1-4; maybe TRBD1 (5 bases). The CDR3 consists of 15 residues. Germline V gene data show CDR1 as SGHVS and CDR2 as FQNEAQ. The ends were cut back, 5 bases at V and 5 bases at J, with 15 bases in the middle. The CDR3 protein is CASSVGAGINEKLFF. The CDR3 region has the DNA TGTGCCAGCAGCGTAGGGGCAGGGATAAATGAAAAACTGTTTTTT. Looking up the rest from reference TRBV7-8 and TRBJ1-4 gives the full variable domain: GAGVSQSPRYKVAKRGQDVALRCDPISGHVSLFWYQQALGQGPEFLTYFQNEAQLDKSGLPSDRFFAERPEGSVSTLKIQRTQQEDSAVYLCASSVGAGINEKLFFGSGTQLSVL.

The chain links TRBV9 to TRBJ2-7, with TRBD2 identical over 7 bases. Germline assignment: CDR1 SGDLS and CDR2 YYNGEE. The junction had 18 bases not matched to a gene; V was cut back by 3 bases and J by 9 bases. The CDR3 is 16 residues long. The CDR3 spells CASSEGIGEGLRGQYF. CDR3 nucleotide sequence: TGTGCCAGCAGCGAGGGTATTGGGGAGGGCCTCCGCGGGCAGTACTTC.

This clonotype was recorded many times. V usage is TRBV6-5 and J usage is TRBJ2-2; D unclear. V lost 2 bases and J 0 bases, leaving 13 bases between the germline ends. Per germline, CDR1 MNHEY and CDR2 SVGAGI. The CDR3 consists of 17 residues. The DNA of the CDR3 is TGTGCCAGCAGTTACGGGGTATACGCAGCGAACACCGGGGAGCTGTTTTTT. Protein product: CASSYGVYAANTGELFF.

J is TRBJ1-1 and V is TRBV28; 11 positions match TRBD1. The ends lost 7 bases at V and 4 bases at J; junction bases unmatched: 8. The germline CDR1 and CDR2 sequences are MDHEN and SYDVKM. The CDR3 spans 15 residues. In DNA, the CDR3 is TGTGCCAGCAAAATGGGACAGGGGGAGTCCACTGAAGCTTTCTTT. Protein product: CASKMGQGESTEAFF.

This sequence joins TRBV12-3 or TRBV12-4 and TRBJ2-1, with D possibly being TRBD1 or TRBD2 (5 bases each). The CDR3 extends over 15 amino acids. The germline V and J ends were trimmed by 5 bases and 1 base, with 12 bases remaining between them. CDR3 coding DNA: TGTGCCAGCAGTCTCGACTGGGGGTCCTACAATGAGCAGTTCTTC. Its translation: CASSLDWGSYNEQFF.

The V call is TRBV18, the J call TRBJ2-5; D possibly corresponds to TRBD1 (6 bases). The CDR3 is made up of 14 amino acids. Trimming pared 6 bases from V and 7 bases from J, leaving 18 bases between. Germline CDR1 KGHSH, CDR2 LQKENI. The CDR3 nucleotides read TGTGCCAGCTCCCTCGGACAGACCAAGAGGACCCAGTACTTC. Translated: CASSLGQTKRTQYF.

The chain has TRBV30 and TRBJ2-1; tentative D call: TRBD1 (6 bases). The J call is in doubt because the DNA end fits TRBJ2-5 better. Germline V gives CDR1 GTSNPN, CDR2 SVGIG (reference sequence). The CDR3 is 15 amino acids. The CDR3 reads CAWITNRDWEETQYF. The CDR3 DNA reads TGTGCCTGGATTACTAACAGGGATTGGGAAGAGACCCAGTACTTC.

The chain links TRBV19 to TRBJ1-2; D is perhaps TRBD1 (6 bases). V shed 6 bases and J shed 7 bases, with 21 bases lying between them. CDR1 is LNHDA, CDR2 SQIVND, per germline (reference sequence). CDR3 length: 15 residues. The CDR3 nucleotides are TGTGCCAGTAGCCCCGCCGACCGGGGGGCGGGTGGCTACACCTTC. Protein sequence: CASSPADRGAGGYTF.

This clonotype appeared a few times. This rearrangement joins TRBV20-1 to TRBJ1-2; 10 bases match TRBD1. The CDR3 is 14 residues long. Trimming cost V 5 bases and J 4 bases; bases outside gene matches: 7. Per germline, CDR1 DFQATT and CDR2 SNEGSKA (reference sequence). The CDR3 sequence: CSASDRGQGYGYTF. DNA of the CDR3: TGCAGTGCTTCTGACAGGGGGCAGGGCTATGGCTACACCTTC.

Remarks on this clonotype: A much larger clonotype is one base distant, so this may be a read error. The chain recombines TRBV20-1 with TRBJ2-7; TRBD2 agrees at 13 bases. The CDR3 loop spans 19 amino acids. CDR1 is DFQATT and CDR2 is SNEGSKA in the germline V gene (reference sequence). The ends lost 6 bases at V and 5 bases at J; junction bases unmatched: 22. The CDR3 nucleotides are TGCAGTGCCCCGAGCCCCCTCTTCGGACTAGCGGGAGAAGTTGACGAGCAGTACTTC. Amino acid sequence: CSAPSPLFGLAGEVDEQYF.

As for this clonotype: One end of the junction does not line up with germline, which may come from a read error. This chain links TRBV7-7 with TRBJ2-2; unclear D gene. The CDR3 runs to 15 residues. Germline CDR1 is SSHAT and CDR2 is FNYEAQ (reference sequence). CDR3 nucleotide sequence: TGTGCTAGCAGCTCAGGAGTATCTGGGATCGGGGAGCTGTTTTTT. Its protein product is CASSSGVSGIGELFF. Full variable domain (rest looked up from reference TRBV7-7 and TRBJ2-2): GAGVSQSPRYKVTKRGQDVTLRCDPISSHATLYWYQQALGQGPEFLTYFNYEAQPDKSGLPSDRFSAERPEGSISTLTIQRTEQRDSAMYRCASSSGVSGIGELFFGEGSRLTVL.

This rearrangement joins TRBV6-1 to TRBJ2-3; 8 bases map to TRBD2. Losses at the gene ends were 5 bases for V and 6 bases for J; bases not matched to a gene: 4. CDR3 length equals 13 residues. The V gene's germline CDR1 is MNHNS and CDR2 SASEGT. The CDR3 coding sequence is TGTGCCAGCAGTCCAACTAGCGGCGATACGCAGTATTTT. Its protein is CASSPTSGDTQYF.

This chain connects TRBV19 to TRBJ2-2; D call uncertain. V was pared by 1 base and J by 4 bases, with 10 bases between. The CDR3 covers 15 residues. CDR1 is LNHDA, CDR2 SQIVND, per germline (reference sequence). The chain's CDR3 is CASSIGPVATGELFF. CDR3 coding DNA: TGTGCCAGTAGTATAGGCCCGGTCGCCACCGGGGAGCTGTTTTTT.

At least ten counts were recorded for this clonotype. The chain carries TRBV10-3 and TRBJ1-5, with TRBD1 matching over 9 bases. The CDR3 runs 14 residues. CDR1 and CDR2 from the germline V gene are ENHRY and SYGVKD. After removal of 11 bases from V and 3 bases from J, the junction contained 8 bases not matched to a gene. The CDR3, as DNA: TGTGCCTCTCGGACAGGGGCCCACAATCAGCCCCAGCATTTT. Protein product: CASRTGAHNQPQHF.

In its sample, this clonotype was seen many times. The chain is built from TRBV28 and TRBJ2-7; D not resolved. V was cut by 5 bases and J by 5 bases, with 16 bases left in between. The germline V gene has CDR1 MDHEN and CDR2 SYDVKM. The CDR3 is made up of 14 amino acids. CDR3 bases: TGTGCCAGCAGTGACCCCACATCTGCTAACGAGCAGTACTTC. This encodes CASSDPTSANEQYF.

This clonotype was seen at least ten times. The V call is TRBV28, the J call TRBJ2-4; tentative D call: TRBD1 (6 bases). The CDR3 runs to 15 residues. Germline V gene lookup returns CDR1 MDHEN and CDR2 SYDVKM. The ends were cut back, 2 bases at V and 0 bases at J, with 8 bases in the middle. CDR3 in amino acids: CASSLADRAKNIQYF. CDR3 DNA sequence: TGTGCCAGCAGTTTAGCGGACAGAGCCAAAAACATTCAGTACTTC.